This T cell receptor (beta chain) was recovered during a study of T cell responses to AZD1222 COVID-19 vaccine. The method was immunoSEQ multiplex PCR; TCRdb's version includes in-frame clones alone and lacks a portion of them. The data hold about 110,000 clones, with under 90% observed a single time. V lost 2 bases, J lost 8 bases, and 9 bases lay in between. The CDR3 spans 13 residues. The germline gives CDR1 LNHDA, CDR2 SQIVND (reference sequence). The sequences come from peripheral blood, collected on day 0 of AZD1222 vaccination. The source is an adult in good health. The chain combines TRBV19 with TRBJ2-2; the D gene is possibly TRBD2 (5 bases). The CDR3 nucleotides read TGTGCCAGTAGTATAAGGCCGGGGGGGGAGCTGTTTTTT. Its translation is CASSIRPGGELFF.